This T cell receptor beta chain is from a study of neoadjuvant anti-PD-1 for oral cavity cancer. The length of the CDR3 is 15 residues. CDR1 is SEHNR, CDR2 FQNEAQ, per germline (reference sequence). With V trimmed by 8 bases and J by 0 bases, 7 bases remained unmatched. Method: immunoSEQ multiplex PCR; TCRdb's copy keeps in-frame clones and lacks some. The profile shows 70,000 to 95,000 clones, about 84% of them singletons. The TCR comes from a person between 40 and 79 years old with oral cavity squamous cell carcinoma. Source: PBMCs, taken before nivolumab (anti-PD-1) treatment. The rearrangement links TRBV7-9 to TRBJ1-5, with 7 bases lining up with TRBD1. As DNA, the CDR3 is TGTGCCAGCCAACCGACAGGGAATAGCAATCAGCCCCAGCATTTT. Translated, it gives CASQPTGNSNQPQHF. Variable domain in full (rest from reference TRBV7-9 and TRBJ1-5): DTGVSQNPRHKITKRGQNVTFRCDPISEHNRLYWYRQTLGQGPEFLTYFQNEAQLEKSRLLSDRFSAERPKGSFSTLEIQRTEQGDSAMYLCASQPTGNSNQPQHFGDGTRLSIL.